What follows are 8 T cell receptor beta chains derived from one specimen sequenced in a study of cytotoxic CD8 clonotypes in ibrutinib-treated CLL. Method: immunoSEQ multiplex PCR; TCRdb's copy keeps in-frame clones and lacks some. The sample lists 150,000 to 200,000 clones, approximately 80% seen once, with less than 6% in the top ten. The specimen was PBMCs, collected after 24 months of ibrutinib treatment. These receptors came from a human donor with chronic lymphocytic leukemia.

The gene calls are TRBV5-6 and TRBJ2-1, with 7 bases that match TRBD1. Unmatched junction bases numbered 6, after V lost 2 bases and J lost 4 bases. Germline CDR1 and CDR2: SGHDT and YYEEEE. This CDR3 is 15 amino acids long. The CDR3 is CASSFFRDRYNEQFF. Written as DNA, the CDR3 is TGTGCCAGCAGCTTCTTCCGGGACAGATACAATGAGCAGTTCTTC.

V gene TRBV30 combines with J gene TRBJ1-6; D not certain. The CDR3 contains 13 residues. V lost 2 bases, J lost 8 bases, and 10 bases lay in between. Germline assignment: CDR1 GTSNPN and CDR2 SVGIG (reference sequence). Written as DNA, the CDR3 is TGTGCCTGGAGTTCGGGTATCGATTCACCCCTCCACTTT. Translated, it gives CAWSSGIDSPLHF.

This clone was recorded only once. V gene TRBV6-5 combines with J gene TRBJ2-7; 11 nucleotides line up with TRBD1. In germline, CDR1 is MNHEY, CDR2 SVGAGI. V dropped 6 bases and J dropped 5; count of bases not matched to a gene: 6. The CDR3 spans 14 residues. The CDR3 reads CASRHLGQGDEQYF. Here the CDR3 DNA reads TGTGCCAGCAGGCATTTGGGACAGGGGGACGAGCAGTACTTC.

The rearrangement uses TRBV6-1 and TRBJ2-1, with D perhaps TRBD1 (5 bases). Trimming stripped 6 bases from V and 7 bases from J, with 7 bases between. The CDR3 contains 11 residues. CDR1 MNHNS and CDR2 SASEGT come from the germline V gene. The CDR3 region is CASSDSNEQFF. CDR3 nucleotides: TGTGCCAGCAGCGACAGTAATGAGCAGTTCTTC.

V gene TRBV6-6 combines with J gene TRBJ1-5, with D hard to call. Germline V gene lookup returns CDR1 MNHNY and CDR2 SVGAGI (reference sequence). The CDR3 length is 14 residues. V dropped 7 bases and J dropped 0 bases, with 10 bases sitting between them. CDR3 nucleotide sequence: TGTGCCAGCAAAGGCGGGTATAGCAATCAGCCCCAGCATTTT. Translating gives CASKGGYSNQPQHF.

The V gene is TRBV7-8, the J gene TRBJ2-6; 9 bases match TRBD1. The CDR3 sequence is 17 residues long. Unmatched junction bases numbered 5, after V lost 4 bases and J lost 1 base. Germline V CDR1 and CDR2: SGHVS, FQNEAQ. CDR3 sequence: CASSYRDRVSGANVLTF. The DNA of the CDR3 is TGTGCCAGCAGCTACCGGGACAGGGTGTCTGGGGCCAACGTCCTGACTTTC.

The chain joins TRBV27 to TRBJ1-2, with a tentative D call TRBD1 (6 bases). Germline loops: CDR1 MNHEY, CDR2 SMNVEV (reference sequence). V dropped 1 base and J dropped 0 bases, with 12 bases sitting between them. The CDR3 is 16 amino acids. The CDR3 region is CASSLWAGTTNYGYTF. CDR3 DNA sequence: TGTGCCAGCAGTTTATGGGCAGGGACAACTAACTATGGCTACACCTTC.

J is TRBJ2-7 and V is TRBV30; 11 nucleotides line up with TRBD2. CDR3 size: 15 residues. Per germline, CDR1 GTSNPN and CDR2 SVGIG (reference sequence). Trimming cost V 1 base and J 4 bases; bases outside gene matches: 6. In DNA form, the CDR3 reads TGTGCCTGGAGTGCCCTAGCGGGGGGAACGTACGAGCAGTACTTC. Its translation is CAWSALAGGTYEQYF.